The rows below give T cell receptor beta chains drawn from one sample of a study of cytomegalovirus exposure and HLA in healthy donors. Clones were read by immunoSEQ multiplex PCR, and TCRdb kept only the in-frame ones, dropping some. The sample totals about 140,000 clones. The material sequenced was PBMCs. These receptors came from a male donor in good health and CMV-seronegative. Both conserved end residues are part of each CDR3. A D gene is named only where the DNA matches it firmly.

D	V	J	CDR3	DNA
NA	TRBV28	TRBJ1-1	CASSEVRGGTTEAFF	TGTGCCAGCAGTGAGGTCAGGGGAGGGACCACTGAAGCTTTCTTT
NA	TRBV30	TRBJ1-3	CAWKQGNTIYF	TGTGCCTGGAAACAGGGAAACACCATATATTTT
NA	TRBV28	TRBJ1-5	CAIRQYSNQPQHF	TGTGCCATACGACAGTATAGCAATCAGCCCCAGCATTTT
TRBD2	TRBV29-1	TRBJ2-3	CSVDGLAGGSDTQYF	TGCAGCGTAGACGGTTTAGCGGGAGGGTCGGATACGCAGTATTTT
TRBD1	TRBV13	TRBJ2-3	CASSPTGARTDTQYF	TGTGCCAGCAGCCCGACAGGGGCTCGCACAGATACGCAGTATTTT
TRBD1	TRBV6-5	TRBJ1-2	CASSSGQEIYGYTF	TGTGCCAGCAGTTCTGGACAGGAGATCTATGGCTACACCTTC
TRBD1	TRBV30	TRBJ2-7	CAWKVRDRLRAYEQYF	TGTGCCTGGAAAGTCCGGGACAGGTTACGCGCCTACGAGCAGTACTTC
NA	TRBV27	TRBJ2-7	CASSLGATYEQYF	TGTGCCAGCAGTTTAGGAGCAACATACGAGCAGTACTTC
TRBD1	TRBV18	TRBJ1-5	CASSPQGAGNQPQHF	TGTGCCAGCTCACCACAGGGGGCCGGCAATCAGCCCCAGCATTTT
NA	TRBV5-1	TRBJ2-1	CASSLGGGDNEQFF	TGCGCCAGCAGCTTGGGAGGGGGTGACAATGAGCAGTTCTTC
NA	TRBV11-2	TRBJ2-7	CASSRQYRDSSYEQYF	TGTGCCAGCAGCCGCCAATACCGGGACTCCTCCTACGAGCAGTACTTC
TRBD2	TRBV29-1	TRBJ2-1	CSVEWTSGLPRSYNEQFF	TGCAGCGTTGAATGGACTAGCGGGTTACCTAGATCTTACAATGAGCAGTTCTTC
TRBD1	TRBV6-5	TRBJ1-5	CASSAGGGKQPQHF	TGTGCCAGCAGTGCCGGAGGGGGCAAACAGCCCCAGCATTTT
NA	TRBV5-1	TRBJ1-1	CASSSHTGTVEAFF	TGCGCCAGCAGCTCACATACAGGGACCGTTGAAGCTTTCTTT
NA	TRBV7-2	TRBJ1-2	CASSLGTGIYGYTF	TGTGCCAGCAGCTTAGGAACAGGAATTTATGGCTACACCTTC
TRBD2	TRBV30	TRBJ2-1	CAWRPRGTSGSDNEQFF	TGTGCCTGGAGGCCTCGCGGGACTAGCGGGAGTGACAATGAGCAGTTCTTC
NA	TRBV7-8	TRBJ2-7	CASSLASGEQYF	TGTGCCAGCAGCTTAGCCTCCGGCGAGCAGTACTTC
TRBD1	TRBV5-1	TRBJ1-1	CASSSGTGNTEAFF	TGCGCCAGCAGCTCGGGGACAGGGAACACTGAAGCTTTCTTT
NA	TRBV2	TRBJ1-5	CASSDRTGGNQPQHF	TGTGCCAGCAGTGATCGGACTGGGGGCAATCAGCCCCAGCATTTT
TRBD2	TRBV15	TRBJ2-5	CATSSPPQVSGLETQYF	TGTGCCACCAGCAGCCCTCCCCAAGTTAGCGGGTTAGAGACCCAGTACTTC
NA	TRBV11-3	TRBJ2-3	CASSDRPGTQYF	TGTGCCAGCAGCGACAGACCGGGTACGCAGTATTTT
TRBD1	TRBV7-2	TRBJ1-4	CASSLAGTGVNEKLFF	TGTGCCAGCAGCTTAGCCGGGACAGGGGTTAATGAAAAACTGTTTTTT
TRBD1	TRBV5-1	TRBJ1-1	CASTLGQAGEAFF	TGCGCCAGCACCTTGGGACAGGCCGGTGAAGCTTTCTTT
TRBD1	TRBV5-4	TRBJ2-1	CASSLGRDRVAYEQFF	TGTGCCAGCAGCTTGGGACGGGACAGGGTAGCCTATGAGCAGTTCTTC
NA	TRBV19	TRBJ1-5	CASSTERGNQPQHF	TGTGCCAGTAGCACAGAGAGGGGCAATCAGCCCCAGCATTTT
NA	TRBV5-8	TRBJ2-7	CASSLGGPPSEQYF	TGTGCCAGCAGCTTGGGCGGGCCCCCGTCCGAGCAGTACTTC
NA	TRBV30	TRBJ1-2	CAWSVGDYGYTF	TGTGCCTGGAGTGTAGGGGACTATGGCTACACCTTC
NA	TRBV6-5	TRBJ1-2	CASSYSSANDGYTF	TGTGCCAGCAGTTACTCGTCCGCGAATGATGGCTACACCTTC
NA	TRBV7-9	TRBJ2-7	CASSLVLGRGYEQYF	TGTGCCAGCAGCTTAGTACTGGGCAGGGGCTACGAGCAGTACTTC
NA	TRBV27	TRBJ1-1	CASSLRTNTEAFF	TGTGCCAGCAGTTTGAGAACTAACACTGAAGCTTTCTTT
NA	TRBV11-3	TRBJ1-5	CASSLVRGRVAQHF	TGTGCCAGCAGCTTAGTAAGGGGCCGTGTTGCCCAGCATTTT
TRBD1	TRBV27	TRBJ1-2	CASSLRDRPLYGYTF	TGTGCCAGCAGTTTGCGGGACAGGCCTTTATATGGCTACACCTTC
NA	TRBV11-3	TRBJ1-3	CASSQRGSGNTIYF	TGTGCCAGCAGCCAACGGGGCTCTGGAAACACCATATATTTT
TRBD2	TRBV5-1	TRBJ2-2	CASNQRGGSNTGELFF	TGCGCCAGCAACCAGCGGGGGGGGTCGAACACCGGGGAGCTGTTTTTT
TRBD1	TRBV19	TRBJ1-4	CASSIPGQGEKLFF	TGTGCCAGTAGTATACCCGGACAGGGGGAAAAACTGTTTTTT
TRBD2	TRBV5-6	TRBJ2-4	CASSFSREGGSYIQYF	TGTGCCAGCAGCTTTAGCCGGGAGGGTGGTAGTTACATTCAGTACTTC
TRBD1	TRBV2	TRBJ1-5	CASRAGTASNQPQHF	TGTGCCAGCAGAGCCGGGACAGCTAGCAATCAGCCCCAGCATTTT
TRBD2	TRBV7-6	TRBJ2-1	CASSLALAGGRSNEQFF	TGTGCCAGCAGCTTAGCGCTGGCGGGAGGTCGGAGCAATGAGCAGTTCTTC
NA	TRBV11-2	TRBJ2-2	CASSLRQGNTGELFF	TGTGCCAGCAGCTTAAGGCAGGGGAACACCGGGGAGCTGTTTTTT
NA	TRBV6-5	TRBJ2-7	CASSYSRQGGYEQYF	TGTGCCAGCAGTTACTCAAGGCAGGGAGGTTACGAGCAGTACTTC
NA	TRBV9	TRBJ2-2	CASSVVGDGELFF	TGTGCCAGCAGCGTAGTGGGAGACGGGGAGCTGTTTTTT
TRBD1	TRBV7-2	TRBJ1-1	CASSLGQVKAFF	TGTGCCAGCAGCCTAGGACAGGTTAAAGCTTTCTTT
TRBD1	TRBV27	TRBJ2-2	CASGTGTKGELFF	TGTGCCAGCGGGACAGGCACAAAAGGGGAGCTGTTTTTT
NA	TRBV6-1	TRBJ1-3	CASSERVGNTIYF	TGTGCCAGCAGTGAGCGGGTTGGAAACACCATATATTTT
TRBD1	TRBV28	TRBJ2-7	CAGRGHLSYEQYF	TGTGCCGGCAGGGGGCACCTTTCCTACGAGCAGTACTTC
NA	TRBV19	TRBJ2-7	CASSPRRGGEQYF	TGTGCCAGTAGTCCTCGAAGGGGGGGAGAGCAGTACTTC